This is a list of T cell receptor beta chains from one sample in a study of molecular identifiers for immune sequencing clone quantification. TCRdb processed the PCR reads anew with MiXCR; each CDR3 protein has one entry. The table shows 35,000 or so distinct CDR3 sequences, with about 18% occurring only once. The sequenced sample was naive CD8+ T cells from blood, with Jurkat cell RNA spiked in. The receptors derive from a human donor in good health. Some libraries in this study had Jurkat cell RNA spiked in. CDR3s include the opening cysteine and the closing phenylalanine or tryptophan. A D gene is named only where the DNA matches it firmly. Size values are once, few and many counts, or a class for expanded clones, and some rows have none.

TRBJ1-5	TRBD1	few	TRBV30	CAWSVSDRAHQPQHF	TGTGCCTGGAGTGTCTCGGACAGGGCGCATCAGCCCCAGCATTTT
TRBJ2-7	TRBD1	many	TRBV9	CASSGTGVEQYF	TGTGCCAGCAGCGGCACAGGGGTCGAGCAGTACTTC
TRBJ2-3	-	many	TRBV29-1	CSVEDQGRGDTQYF	TGCAGCGTTGAGGACCAGGGGCGTGGAGATACGCAGTATTTT
TRBJ2-1	TRBD1	-	TRBV27	CASSPRQGSYNEQFF	TGTGCCAGCAGTCCCAGACAGGGCTCCTACAATGAGCAGTTCTTC
TRBJ2-2	-	many	TRBV13	CASSLGNTGELFF	TGTGCCAGCAGCTTAGGGAACACCGGGGAGCTGTTTTTT
TRBJ1-1	-	few	TRBV7-6	CASSLMRNTEAFF	TGTGCCAGCAGCTTAATGAGGAACACTGAAGCTTTCTTT
TRBJ2-1	-	many	TRBV7-6	CASSPRDSYSYNEQFF	TGTGCCAGCAGCCCTAGGGATAGCTACTCCTACAATGAGCAGTTCTTC
TRBJ2-3	-	many	TRBV5-1	CASSPRGARTDTQYF	TGCGCCAGCAGCCCGAGGGGGGCCAGGACAGATACGCAGTATTTT
TRBJ1-1	-	many	TRBV7-9	CASSSGTEAFF	TGTGCCAGCAGTAGTGGCACGGAAGCTTTCTTT
TRBJ1-1	-	many	TRBV4-3	CASSQGWGTEAFF	TGCGCCAGCAGCCAGGGGTGGGGCACTGAAGCTTTCTTT
TRBJ2-7	-	many	TRBV29-1	CSVVEGAYEQYF	TGCAGCGTTGTTGAGGGGGCCTACGAGCAGTACTTC
TRBJ2-3	-	many	TRBV20-1	CSARGLVWGSTDTQYF	TGCAGTGCTAGAGGATTGGTGTGGGGTAGCACAGATACGCAGTATTTT
TRBJ2-7	TRBD2	few	TRBV6-1	CASSESGGAFNEQYF	TGTGCCAGCAGTGAATCGGGGGGGGCGTTTAACGAGCAGTACTTC
TRBJ2-7	-	many	TRBV7-9	CASSRQRGEGALTYEQYF	TGTGCCAGCAGCCGCCAGAGAGGGGAAGGGGCTCTGACATACGAGCAGTACTTC
TRBJ2-5	-	many	TRBV30	CAWSVIGSGQETQYF	TGTGCCTGGAGTGTAATTGGGTCAGGACAAGAGACCCAGTACTTC
TRBJ2-3	-	few	TRBV12-5	CASGYPPDSYGFTDTQYF	TGTGCTAGTGGCTACCCCCCCGACAGTTACGGATTCACAGATACGCAGTATTTT
TRBJ1-6	-	-	TRBV6-2/TRBV6-3	CASSLLDSPSPLHF	TGTGCCAGCAGTCTACTCGACAGCCCCTCGCCCCTCCACTTT
TRBJ1-1	-	many	TRBV19	CASSLQGNTEAFF	TGTGCCAGTAGTCTCCAGGGGAACACTGAAGCTTTCTTT
TRBJ1-4	TRBD1	-	TRBV29-1	CSVEGQGENEKLFF	TGCAGCGTGGAGGGACAGGGGGAGAATGAAAAACTGTTTTTT
TRBJ2-5	-	-	TRBV7-9	CASSYRGAQEAQYF	TGTGCCAGCAGCTACCGCGGGGCACAAGAGGCCCAGTACTTC
TRBJ2-7	-	few	TRBV6-1	CASGDSSYEQYF	TGTGCCAGCGGCGACAGTTCCTACGAGCAGTACTTC
TRBJ2-1	-	-	TRBV5-6	CASSGNSPSQFF	TGTGCCAGCAGCGGCAACAGCCCATCGCAGTTCTTC
TRBJ2-7	TRBD2	few	TRBV5-4	CASSSGLVPHEQYF	TGTGCCAGCAGCTCCGGACTAGTTCCCCACGAGCAGTACTTC
TRBJ2-7	-	many	TRBV15	CATSRERDEQYF	TGTGCCACCAGCAGGGAACGTGACGAGCAGTACTTC
TRBJ2-3	TRBD2	many	TRBV11-2	CASSLVIGTSGEDVTDTQYF	TGTGCCAGCAGCTTAGTTATCGGGACTAGCGGGGAGGATGTCACAGATACGCAGTATTTT
TRBJ1-5	-	-	TRBV6-2/TRBV6-3	CASSYPGLYSNQPQHF	TGTGCCAGCAGTTACCCGGGACTTTATAGCAATCAGCCCCAGCATTTT
TRBJ2-2	-	many	TRBV2	CASCFGEAGELFF	TGTGCCAGCTGTTTTGGGGAGGCCGGGGAGCTGTTTTTT
TRBJ2-3	-	many	TRBV27	CASSLYSGFRITDTQYF	TGTGCCAGCAGTCTATACTCAGGGTTTCGAATCACAGATACGCAGTATTTT
TRBJ2-6	TRBD1	-	TRBV12-3/TRBV12-4	CASSSPDGTGKTGANVLTF	TGTGCCAGCAGTTCCCCGGACGGGACAGGAAAAACTGGGGCCAACGTCCTGACTTTC
TRBJ2-7	-	medium-sized	TRBV28	CASSLTVSYEQYF	TGTGCCAGCAGTTTGACCGTGTCCTACGAGCAGTACTTC
TRBJ1-4	-	many	TRBV7-9	CASSLDPRGTNEKLFF	TGTGCCAGCAGCTTAGATCCTCGGGGGACTAATGAAAAACTGTTTTTT
TRBJ2-2	TRBD1	few	TRBV28	CASSPWGTGTGELFF	TGTGCCAGCAGTCCCTGGGGGACAGGCACCGGGGAGCTGTTTTTT
TRBJ2-5	TRBD2	-	TRBV12-3/TRBV12-4	CASSFERGAGLETQYF	TGTGCCAGCAGTTTCGAGCGGGGGGCTGGGTTGGAGACCCAGTACTTC
TRBJ1-4	-	many	TRBV4-2	CASSQDIGETAEKLFF	TGTGCCAGCAGCCAAGATATTGGAGAGACAGCTGAAAAACTGTTTTTT
TRBJ1-4	TRBD1	-	TRBV27	CASSLYRGEKLFF	TGTGCCAGCAGTTTATACAGGGGGGAAAAACTGTTTTTT
TRBJ2-1	TRBD2	-	TRBV27	CASSPGLAGGPNEQFF	TGTGCCAGCAGTCCGGGACTAGCGGGGGGGCCCAATGAGCAGTTCTTC
TRBJ2-7	-	many	TRBV29-1	CSVEQTGTPSEQYF	TGCAGCGTCGAGCAGACCGGGACCCCCTCCGAGCAGTACTTC
TRBJ2-7	TRBD2	many	TRBV29-1	CSVEIVGAGPYEQYF	TGCAGCGTGGAAATCGTGGGAGCGGGGCCCTACGAGCAGTACTTC